This record covers a single TCR beta chain. The data stem from a study of blood T cell repertoires in COVID-19. Study-wide background: Samples came from the United States, Italy and Spain, spanning acute and convalescent COVID-19.

Produced via immunoSEQ multiplex PCR; TCRdb's table is partial and in-frame only. Of 130,000 or so clones in the sample, 80% to 85% are singletons; the top ten hold over 15%. Germline CDR1 reads LNHDA; CDR2 reads SQIVND (reference sequence). V shed 3 bases, J shed 0 bases, and the junction held 1 base outside the gene matches. CDR3 size: 15 residues. Sequencing was performed on PBMCs or T cells enriched from blood (not recorded which). The TCR was taken from a man aged 30 to 39 who had recovered from COVID-19. V and J are TRBV19 and TRBJ2-1; 8 bases match TRBD2. CDR3 DNA sequence: TGTGCCAGTAGTATTAGCGGGAACTCCTACAATGAGCAGTTCTTC. Translating it yields CASSISGNSYNEQFF.